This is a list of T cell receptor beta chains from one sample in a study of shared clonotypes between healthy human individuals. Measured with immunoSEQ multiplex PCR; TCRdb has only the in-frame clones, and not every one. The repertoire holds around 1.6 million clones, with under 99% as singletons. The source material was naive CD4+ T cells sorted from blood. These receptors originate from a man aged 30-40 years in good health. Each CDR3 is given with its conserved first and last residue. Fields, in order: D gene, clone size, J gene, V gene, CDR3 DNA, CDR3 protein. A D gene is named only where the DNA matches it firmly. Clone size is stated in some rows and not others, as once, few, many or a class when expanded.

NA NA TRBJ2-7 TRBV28 TGTGCCAGCAGCAAGACGGGCTACGAGCAGTACTTC CASSKTGYEQYF
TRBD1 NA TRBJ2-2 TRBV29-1 TGCAGCGTGGGACAGGGGAACACCGGGGAGCTGTTTTTT CSVGQGNTGELFF
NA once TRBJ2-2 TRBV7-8 TGTGCCAGTGGGACGTTGCCGAACACCGGGGAGCTGTTTTTT CASGTLPNTGELFF
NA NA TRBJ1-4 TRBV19 TGTGCCAGTAGTCGGGGGGGCGATGAAAAACTGTTTTTT CASSRGGDEKLFF
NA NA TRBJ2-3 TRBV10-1 TGCGCCAGCAGTGACAGACGTAGCACAGATACGCAGTATTTT CASSDRRSTDTQYF
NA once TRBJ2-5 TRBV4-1 TGCGCCAGCAGCCAAGATCCGGATCTCCGAGGGGTTGGTCCGTACTTC CASSQDPDLRGVGPYF
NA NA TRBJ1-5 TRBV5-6 TGTGCCAGCAGCTTCCGCGGGGGCGCGAATCAGCCCCAGCATTTT CASSFRGGANQPQHF
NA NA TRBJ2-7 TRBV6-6 TGTGCCAGCAGCCTCGGACAGATTTCCTTATCCTACGAGCAGTACTTC CASSLGQISLSYEQYF
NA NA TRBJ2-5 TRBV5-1 TGCGCCAGCAGCTTAACCAAAGAGACCCAGTACTTC CASSLTKETQYF
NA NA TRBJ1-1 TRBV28 TGTGCCAGCAGAACGAACACTGAAGCTTTCTTT CASRTNTEAFF
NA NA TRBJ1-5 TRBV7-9 TGTGCCAGCAGCAATCAGGTGGCCGTCAATCAGCCCCAGCATTTT CASSNQVAVNQPQHF
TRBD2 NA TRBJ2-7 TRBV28 TGTGCCAGCAGTTTAGGCGGGAGGCCTACCTACGAGCAGTACTTC CASSLGGRPTYEQYF
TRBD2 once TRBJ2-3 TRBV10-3 TGTGCCATCAGTCCGTTGACTAGCGGCACAGATACGCAGTATTTT CAISPLTSGTDTQYF
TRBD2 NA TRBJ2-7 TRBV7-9 TGTGCCAGCAGCTTGGACCGAACTAGCGGGAGAGCCTACGAGCAGTACTTC CASSLDRTSGRAYEQYF
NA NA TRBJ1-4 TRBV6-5 TGTGCCAGCAGGCTAGGCGAACTGGTCGGTGAAAAACTGTTTTTT CASRLGELVGEKLFF
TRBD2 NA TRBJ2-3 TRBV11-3 TGTGCCAGCAGCTTACTAGCGGCTAGCACAGATACGCAGTATTTT CASSLLAASTDTQYF
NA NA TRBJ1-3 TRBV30 TGTGCCCTAGCACAAGGAAACACCATATATTTT CALAQGNTIYF
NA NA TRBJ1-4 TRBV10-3 TGTGCCATCAGTGAGCGTGGGGAAAGTGAAAAACTGTTTTTT CAISERGESEKLFF
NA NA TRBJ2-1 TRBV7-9 TGTGCCAGCAGCTCAAATCTCAAGGGGTACAATGAGCAGTTCTTC CASSSNLKGYNEQFF
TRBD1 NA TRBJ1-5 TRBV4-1 TGCGCCAGCAGCCAAGGGGGACAGGGCTTATGGTTGAATCAGCCCCAGCATTTT CASSQGGQGLWLNQPQHF